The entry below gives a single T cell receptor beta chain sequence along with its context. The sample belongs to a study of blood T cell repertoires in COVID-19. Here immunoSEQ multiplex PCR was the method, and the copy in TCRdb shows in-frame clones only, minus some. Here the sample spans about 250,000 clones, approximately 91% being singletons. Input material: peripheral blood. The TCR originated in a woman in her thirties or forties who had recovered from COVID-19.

CDR3 sequence: CASSLDGNEGEYEQYF. DNA for the CDR3: TGTGCCAGCAGCTTGGACGGGAATGAAGGAGAATACGAGCAGTACTTC. V gene TRBV5-4 combines with J gene TRBJ2-7; the D gene is possibly TRBD2 (5 bases). The germline V gene encodes CDR1 SGHNT and CDR2 YYREEE (reference sequence). V lost 0 bases and J lost 4, with 17 bases in between. This CDR3 is built from 16 residues. Full variable domain (outside the CDR3, taken from reference TRBV5-4 and TRBJ2-7): ETGVTQSPTHLIKTRGQQVTLRCSSQSGHNTVSWYQQALGQGPQFIFQYYREEENGRGNFPPRFSGLQFPNYSSELNVNALELDDSALYLCASSLDGNEGEYEQYFGPGTRLTVT.